This T cell receptor (beta chain) comes out of a study of control samples from healthy donors and cancer patients (dated by TCRdb to about 2020). Library preparation used the immunoSEQ multiplex PCR assay. Imported from immuneACCESS, the table was reduced by TCRdb to in-frame sequences with V and J called. These copies leave out some clones; in studies compared against another copy, an unresolved V gene accounts for under half, and the cause of the remainder is not known. Within this sample are roughly 38,000 clones, with roughly 92% of them counted one time only. The ten largest clones represent around 3.6% of the sample. Regarding this clone: Its antigen is currently not known. Per-base quality was not reported, and no clone a single base away is much larger than it.

The specimen was blood. The receptor was derived from a woman in her fifties or sixties in good health.

The nucleotides read TGTGCCAGTAGTATAGTAGGGAACTATGGCTACACCTTC. It is translated as CASSIVGNYGYTF. In this chain, TRBV19 is recombined with TRBJ1-2; confidence is insufficient to name the D gene. Trimming costs V 1 base and J 2 bases, and their ends lie 5 bases apart. Measured from the cysteine to the phenylalanine, the CDR3 is 13 residues long. Here the CDR3 DNA is all that survives: 39 bases in frame from base 1. The germline V gene encodes CDR1 LNHDA and CDR2 SQIVND (reference sequence).